This T cell receptor (beta chain) was documented in a study of control samples from healthy donors and cancer patients. Germline V gene lookup returns CDR1 MDHEN and CDR2 SYDVKM. This CDR3 has 16 residues. Unmatched junction bases numbered 7, after V lost 10 bases and J lost 3 bases. Method: immunoSEQ multiplex PCR; TCRdb's copy keeps in-frame clones and lacks some. The sample shows around 130,000 clones, 89% of them seen only once. The V gene is TRBV28, the J gene TRBJ2-2, with 14 bases lining up with TRBD2. The source is a man aged 50 to 59 with head and neck cancer. Sequencing used PBMCs. The CDR3 coding sequence is TGTGCCACCCCGACTAGCGGGGGGGGGCACACCGGGGAGCTGTTTTTT. Translated: CATPTSGGGHTGELFF.